A selection of T cell receptor beta chains follows, all from one sample in a study of blood T cell repertoires in COVID-19. TCRdb keeps only in-frame clones here, not all; method: immunoSEQ multiplex PCR. This table holds some 240,000 clones, roughly 76% found once. Material: peripheral blood. Receptors were obtained from an elderly woman with COVID-19, enrolled during active disease. CDR3s include the opening cysteine and the closing phenylalanine or tryptophan. The D gene is left open where the match is weak. Clone size is given for some rows only: seen once, a few or many times, or a class if the clone is expanded.

len,j_gene,v_gene,d_gene,abundance,CDR3aa,CDR3nt
17,TRBJ2-7,TRBV5-5,TRBD2,once,CASSLVGTSGRSYEQYF,TGTGCCAGCAGCTTGGTAGGCACTAGCGGGAGGTCCTACGAGCAGTACTTC
14,TRBJ2-7,TRBV3-1/TRBV3-2,.,.,CASSQESPPYEQYF,TGTGCCAGCAGCCAAGAAAGTCCCCCCTACGAGCAGTACTTC
15,TRBJ2-7,TRBV6-6,TRBD1,.,CASSYSGQGDREQYF,TGTGCCAGCAGTTACTCGGGACAGGGGGACCGCGAGCAGTACTTC
15,TRBJ2-1,TRBV5-4,TRBD2,.,CASSLDLAANNEQFF,TGTGCCAGCAGCTTGGATCTAGCGGCGAACAATGAGCAGTTCTTC
14,TRBJ1-2,TRBV6-1,.,many,CASSEAAGYYGYTF,TGTGCCAGCAGTGAAGCGGCAGGATACTATGGCTACACCTTC
15,TRBJ1-4,TRBV18,.,.,CASSSGQRTNEKLFF,TGTGCCAGCTCATCCGGACAGAGAACTAATGAAAAACTGTTTTTT
16,TRBJ2-1,TRBV24-1,TRBD2,.,CATSARAGGWYNEQFF,TGTGCCACCAGTGCCCGAGCGGGAGGGTGGTACAATGAGCAGTTCTTC
13,TRBJ1-2,TRBV28,.,.,CASSLPPPGGYTF,TGTGCCAGCAGTTTACCCCCTCCCGGTGGCTACACCTTC
14,TRBJ1-5,TRBV9,TRBD1,.,CASSSDRGNQPQHF,TGTGCCAGCAGCTCGGACAGGGGAAATCAGCCCCAGCATTTT
17,TRBJ1-1,TRBV2,TRBD1,.,CASSGVDRSSLNTEAFF,TGTGCCAGCAGTGGCGTGGACAGGAGCAGTTTGAACACTGAAGCTTTCTTT
13,TRBJ1-4,TRBV19,TRBD1,few,CASSGTGGGKLFF,TGTGCCAGTAGTGGGACAGGGGGAGGAAAACTGTTTTTT
16,TRBJ2-7,TRBV4-1,TRBD1,.,CASSQELYGTDYEQYF,TGCGCCAGCAGCCAAGAATTGTACGGGACAGACTACGAGCAGTACTTC
15,TRBJ1-2,TRBV7-9,.,.,CASSLSGPGENGYTF,TGTGCCAGCAGCTTAAGCGGACCTGGTGAAAATGGCTACACCTTC
17,TRBJ1-1,TRBV5-1,TRBD1,.,CASNSGTGVFMNTEAFF,TGCGCCAGTAACTCCGGGACAGGGGTTTTCATGAACACTGAAGCTTTCTTT
17,TRBJ2-7,TRBV28,TRBD1,.,CASSPDLGQGSSYEQYF,TGTGCCAGCAGTCCAGACCTAGGACAGGGATCTTCCTACGAGCAGTACTTC
15,TRBJ2-3,TRBV19,.,.,CASSSPGRGTDTQYF,TGTGCCAGTAGTAGTCCGGGCAGGGGCACAGATACGCAGTATTTT
14,TRBJ1-6,TRBV20-1,.,.,CSASVGQNNSPLHF,TGCAGTGCTAGTGTTGGACAGAATAATTCACCCCTCCACTTT
15,TRBJ1-4,TRBV5-8,TRBD1,.,CASSGQGLNNEKLFF,TGTGCCAGCAGCGGACAGGGGTTGAATAATGAAAAACTGTTTTTT
13,TRBJ1-1,TRBV7-2,.,.,CASSSLRGTEAFF,TGTGCCAGCAGCTCTCTTCGGGGAACTGAAGCTTTCTTT
16,TRBJ2-3,TRBV10-3,TRBD2,.,CAISATSGGNTDTQYF,TGTGCCATCAGTGCGACTAGCGGGGGGAACACAGATACGCAGTATTTT
14,TRBJ2-7,TRBV5-1,.,.,CASSFLQGRSEQYF,TGCGCCAGCAGCTTTTTACAGGGACGGAGCGAGCAGTACTTC
14,TRBJ2-7,TRBV18,.,.,CASSPQGSSYEQYF,TGTGCCAGCTCACCGCAGGGAAGCTCCTACGAGCAGTACTTC
15,TRBJ1-1,TRBV11-2,.,.,CASSLLTAGNTEAFF,TGTGCCAGCAGCTTGCTGACAGCAGGGAACACTGAAGCTTTCTTT
12,TRBJ1-2,TRBV6-5,.,.,CASNWRQDRYTF,TGTGCCAGCAACTGGAGACAGGACCGCTACACCTTC
17,TRBJ1-3,TRBV24-1,TRBD1,.,CATSEPGQGGKGNTIYF,TGTGCCACCAGTGAGCCGGGACAGGGAGGGAAAGGAAACACCATATATTTT
17,TRBJ1-5,TRBV18,TRBD1,.,CASSPPGTGLIAQPQHF,TGTGCCAGCTCACCACCCGGGACAGGACTAATTGCTCAGCCCCAGCATTTT
14,TRBJ2-5,TRBV2,.,.,CASSVDQGQETQYF,TGTGCCAGCAGTGTGGATCAGGGGCAAGAGACCCAGTACTTC
14,TRBJ1-5,TRBV3-1/TRBV3-2,.,.,CASSGGAGNQPQHF,TGTGCCAGCAGCGGAGGGGCAGGGAATCAGCCCCAGCATTTT
15,TRBJ2-2,TRBV6-5,.,few,CASREGGANTGELFF,TGTGCCAGCAGGGAGGGGGGGGCGAACACCGGGGAGCTGTTTTTT
15,TRBJ2-1,TRBV19,.,.,CASSSRGTGDNEQFF,TGTGCCAGTAGTTCTCGCGGGACTGGTGACAATGAGCAGTTCTTC
15,TRBJ2-2,TRBV6-1,.,.,CASSEALANTGELFF,TGTGCCAGCAGTGAAGCACTCGCGAACACCGGGGAGCTGTTTTTT
15,TRBJ2-7,TRBV6-5,TRBD1,.,CASRPHGTGATEQYF,TGTGCCAGCAGACCCCACGGGACAGGGGCAACCGAGCAGTACTTC
12,TRBJ2-7,TRBV3-1/TRBV3-2,.,.,CASSFQSSEQYF,TGTGCCAGCAGCTTTCAGTCTTCCGAGCAGTACTTC
14,TRBJ1-1,TRBV15,.,.,CATSSGGVTAEAFF,TGTGCCACCAGCAGCGGGGGGGTAACGGCTGAAGCTTTCTTT
18,TRBJ2-7,TRBV6-7,.,.,CASSYSTLRAGRTYEQYF,TGTGCCAGCAGTTACTCGACCCTCAGGGCGGGAAGAACCTACGAGCAGTACTTC
11,TRBJ2-3,TRBV27,.,few,CASSIRGTQYF,TGTGCCAGCAGTATTAGGGGTACGCAGTATTTT
15,TRBJ2-7,TRBV7-2,TRBD2,.,CASSLGGGRPYEQYF,TGTGCCAGCAGCTTAGGCGGGGGACGGCCTTACGAGCAGTACTTC
14,TRBJ2-1,TRBV30,TRBD2,few,CAVSGVISYNEQFF,TGTGCTGTGAGCGGGGTGATCTCCTACAATGAGCAGTTCTTC
12,TRBJ2-5,TRBV11-3,.,.,CASSLNGATQYF,TGTGCCAGCAGCCTAAATGGGGCGACCCAGTACTTC
15,TRBJ2-7,TRBV7-9,.,.,CASSSLTSSSYEQYF,TGTGCCAGCAGCTCGCTAACTAGCAGCTCCTACGAGCAGTACTTC
16,TRBJ2-3,TRBV29-1,TRBD2,once,CSVGGGVAGVVDTQYF,TGCAGCGTTGGAGGGGGTGTAGCGGGAGTTGTAGATACGCAGTATTTT
13,TRBJ2-5,TRBV10-3,TRBD2,.,CAIRGLAGQTQYF,TGTGCCATCAGAGGACTAGCTGGGCAGACCCAGTACTTC
15,TRBJ2-1,TRBV18,.,.,CASSPPQAHRTEQFF,TGTGCCAGCTCACCCCCACAGGCTCACAGGACCGAGCAGTTCTTC
16,TRBJ2-1,TRBV27,.,.,CASSPSGGSSYNEQFF,TGTGCCAGCAGCCCATCAGGGGGGAGCTCCTACAATGAGCAGTTCTTC
12,TRBJ1-6,TRBV30,TRBD1,few,CALAGGVSPLHF,TGTGCCTTAGCAGGGGGAGTTTCACCCCTCCACTTT
17,TRBJ2-3,TRBV5-4,TRBD2,few,CASSLRGASGSTDTQYF,TGTGCCAGCAGCTTGCGGGGGGCTAGCGGGAGCACAGATACGCAGTATTTT
15,TRBJ2-1,TRBV5-1,.,.,CASRELASSYNEQFF,TGCGCCAGCCGTGAGCTAGCGAGCTCCTACAATGAGCAGTTCTTC
16,TRBJ2-3,TRBV11-2,TRBD2,once,CASSPGLADFTDTQYF,TGTGCCAGCAGCCCGGGACTAGCGGACTTCACAGATACGCAGTATTTT
11,TRBJ2-7,TRBV12-3/TRBV12-4,.,.,CATGGPYEQYF,TGTGCCACTGGGGGCCCCTACGAGCAGTACTTC
15,TRBJ1-5,TRBV5-1,.,.,CASSFGGQSNQPQHF,TGCGCCAGCAGTTTTGGCGGTCAGTCCAATCAGCCCCAGCATTTT
16,TRBJ1-3,TRBV7-9,.,.,CASSPQQGSSGNTIYF,TGTGCCAGCAGCCCCCAACAGGGAAGCTCTGGAAACACCATATATTTT
13,TRBJ1-6,TRBV27,TRBD1,.,CASSSDRGSPLHF,TGTGCCAGCAGCAGCGACAGGGGGTCACCCCTCCACTTT
15,TRBJ2-5,TRBV3-1/TRBV3-2,.,.,CASSQDSGGPQTQYF,TGTGCCAGCAGCCAAGATAGCGGAGGCCCCCAGACCCAGTACTTC
14,TRBJ1-1,TRBV6-2/TRBV6-3,.,once,CASSGGIGGTEAFF,TGTGCCAGCAGTGGTGGGATAGGGGGAACTGAAGCTTTCTTT